This passage covers 29 T cell receptor beta chains from one sample sequenced in a study of blood T cell repertoires in COVID-19. Using immunoSEQ multiplex PCR, the repertoire was profiled, and TCRdb retains in-frame clones only, with some absent. The table lists some 140,000 clones, around 80% of them singletons. Source material: peripheral blood. All receptors derive from a man older than 75 with acute or convalescent COVID-19.

The rearrangement uses TRBV19 and TRBJ1-1; D is ambiguous. Germline V lookup: CDR1 LNHDA, CDR2 SQIVND (reference sequence). V was clipped by 7 bases and J by 8 bases, with 17 bases between them. CDR3 length equals 13 residues. This CDR3 reads CASNSREREEAFF. CDR3 nucleotide sequence: TGTGCCAGTAACTCGAGGGAACGGGAGGAAGCTTTCTTT. Looking up the rest from reference TRBV19 and TRBJ1-1 gives the full variable domain: DGGITQSPKYLFRKEGQNVTLSCEQNLNHDAMYWYRQDPGQGLRLIYYSQIVNDFQKGDIAEGYSVSREKKESFPLTVTSAQKNPTAFYLCASNSREREEAFFGQGTRLTVV.

The genes are TRBV5-4 and TRBJ2-3; tentatively, D is TRBD2 (6 bases). The CDR3 has 15 residues. With 4 bases removed from V and 1 base from J, the gap between germline ends came to 13 bases. The V gene's germline CDR1 is SGHNT and CDR2 YYREEE (reference sequence). The CDR3 loop reads CASSPASDGTDTQYF. The CDR3 DNA sequence: TGTGCCAGCAGCCCCGCTAGCGACGGCACAGATACGCAGTATTTT.

V and J are TRBV18 and TRBJ2-2; D ambiguous. The CDR3 runs to 13 residues. V was cut by 2 bases and J by 4 bases, with 5 bases left in between. Germline V gene sequence: CDR1 KGHSH, CDR2 LQKENI. CDR3 coding DNA: TGTGCCAGCTCACCAGCGATCACCGGGGAGCTGTTTTTT. Translating it yields CASSPAITGELFF.

As concerns this clone: At the DNA level, this CDR3 is encoded by other sequences in the same sample as well. This chain uses TRBV7-3 with TRBJ2-5, with a possible D match to TRBD1 (5 bases). The CDR3 consists of 15 residues. The germline V gene has CDR1 SGHTA and CDR2 FQGTGA. V lost 0 bases, J lost 1 base, and 9 bases lay in between. The CDR3 here is CASSLTGQPQETQYF. The CDR3 DNA reads as TGTGCCAGCAGCTTAACGGGGCAGCCCCAAGAGACCCAGTACTTC. The full variable domain, with the rest looked up from reference TRBV7-3 and TRBJ2-5, is GAGVSQTPSNKVTEKGKYVELRCDPISGHTALYWYRQSLGQGPEFLIYFQGTGAADDSGLPNDRFFAVRPEGSVSTLKIQRTERGDSAVYLCASSLTGQPQETQYFGPGTRLLVL.

This clone was seen more than once but under ten times. The chain employs TRBV2 and TRBJ2-1; a possible D gene is TRBD2 (5 bases). Germline-derived CDR1 and CDR2 are SNHLY and FYNNEI. V was pared by 6 bases and J by 10 bases, with 7 bases between. This CDR3 has 10 amino acids. CDR3 sequence reads: CASRTGEQFF. The CDR3 DNA is TGTGCCAGCAGGACGGGAGAGCAGTTCTTC.

This chain connects TRBV6-2 or TRBV6-3 to TRBJ1-1, with D possibly being TRBD1 (5 bases). V lost 1 base and J 4 bases, leaving 19 bases between the germline ends. The CDR3 spans 17 residues. Germline V CDR1 and CDR2: MNHEY, SVGEGT. CDR3: CASSYLNRPGWVTEAFF. The CDR3 DNA sequence: TGTGCCAGCAGTTACTTAAACAGGCCGGGTTGGGTCACTGAAGCTTTCTTT.

The V gene is TRBV7-8, the J gene TRBJ2-3, with 8 positions matching TRBD1. The trim removed 0 bases at V and 2 bases at J, leaving 7 bases unmatched. Germline loops: CDR1 SGHVS, CDR2 FQNEAQ. The CDR3 loop spans 17 amino acids. The CDR3 DNA follows: TGTGCCAGCAGCTTAGCGCAGGGGGCGAAACCCACAGATACGCAGTATTTT. Protein product: CASSLAQGAKPTDTQYF.

The chain recombines TRBV11-2 with TRBJ2-7, with TRBD2 matching 8 bases. Germline V gene sequence: CDR1 SGHAT, CDR2 FQNNGV. The J segment lost 5 bases and the V segment lost 5 bases, leaving 8 bases of the junction unmatched. The CDR3 totals 14 residues. Written as DNA, the CDR3 is TGTGCCAGCAGCCCCATCGCGGGGGGAAACGAGCAGTACTTC. This translates into CASSPIAGGNEQYF.

This clone appeared once. The chain couples TRBV3-1 (or the pseudogene TRBV3-2) to TRBJ2-4; D is ambiguous. Germline V lookup: CDR1 LGHDT, CDR2 YNNKEL (reference sequence). The CDR3 has 15 residues. V dropped 1 base and J dropped 2 bases, with 9 bases sitting between them. The CDR3: CASSQGWATKNIQYF. In DNA form, the CDR3 reads TGTGCCAGCAGCCAAGGGTGGGCGACCAAAAACATTCAGTACTTC.

The J gene is TRBJ2-2, the V gene TRBV3-1 (or the pseudogene TRBV3-2), with TRBD1 matching over 7 bases. The V gene end was trimmed by 0 bases and the J gene end by 8 bases; junction bases not matched to a gene: 9. The CDR3 loop spans 16 amino acids. Per germline, CDR1 LGHDT and CDR2 YNNKEL (reference sequence). The CDR3 region is CASSQDHRGGSGELFF. DNA of the CDR3: TGTGCCAGCAGCCAAGACCACAGGGGTGGATCGGGGGAGCTGTTTTTT.

The chain has TRBV6-5 and TRBJ2-7; tentatively, D is TRBD1 (6 bases). Germline lookup yields CDR1 MNHEY and CDR2 SVGAGI. The CDR3 sequence is 15 residues long. V was shortened by 2 bases and J by 5 bases, with 16 bases between the two germline ends. CDR3 residues: CASSYVQGWTDEQYF. CDR3 DNA: TGTGCCAGCAGTTACGTCCAGGGGTGGACGGACGAGCAGTACTTC.

V and J are TRBV18 and TRBJ2-7; D ambiguous. From germline, CDR1 is KGHSH and CDR2 LQKENI. With 2 bases removed from V and 0 bases from J, the gap between germline ends came to 11 bases. The CDR3 has 15 residues. DNA of the CDR3: TGTGCCAGCTCACCAGGGCTCGACAACTCCTACGAGCAGTACTTC. It yields the protein CASSPGLDNSYEQYF.

The chain recombines TRBV2 with TRBJ1-4; the match to TRBD1 covers 7 bases. Germline V CDR1 and CDR2: SNHLY, FYNNEI. This CDR3 contains 14 residues. Trimming cost V 6 bases and J 8 bases; bases outside gene matches: 9. CDR3 in amino acids: CASRDRVGSEKLFF. CDR3 DNA sequence: TGTGCCAGCAGAGACAGGGTAGGAAGCGAAAAACTGTTTTTT.

The V and J genes are TRBV4-2 and TRBJ1-2; 7 bases are shared with TRBD1. V lost 1 base to trimming and J lost 0 bases; unmatched junction nucleotides: 5. The CDR3 is made up of 16 amino acids. Germline V gene data show CDR1 as LGHNA and CDR2 as YNFKEQ. The DNA of the CDR3 is TGTGCCAGCAGCCAAGTAGGACAGGAGGCTAACTATGGCTACACCTTC. This gives the protein CASSQVGQEANYGYTF.

The J gene is TRBJ2-6, the V gene TRBV11-3; 8 nucleotides agree with TRBD2. The CDR3 consists of 15 residues. Per germline, CDR1 SGHNT and CDR2 YENEEA. The ends lost 6 bases at V and 4 bases at J; junction bases unmatched: 5. The CDR3 region is CASSSGGGGANVLTF. The CDR3 DNA reads as TGTGCCAGCAGTTCCGGGGGGGGCGGGGCCAACGTCCTGACTTTC. Filled out from reference TRBV11-3 and TRBJ2-6, the complete variable domain reads EAGVVQSPRYKIIEKKQPVAFWCNPISGHNTLYWYLQNLGQGPELLIRYENEEAVDDSQLPKDRFSAERLKGVDSTLKIQPAELGDSAVYLCASSSGGGGANVLTFGAGSRLTVL.

In regard to this clone: Within the sample, other DNA sequences also encode this same CDR3. The genes are TRBV4-2 and TRBJ2-7; D unclear. Trimming took 1 base from V and 1 from J, leaving 8 bases between them. The CDR3 runs 14 residues. CDR1 LGHNA and CDR2 YNFKEQ come from the germline V gene. The DNA for the CDR3 is TGTGCCAGCAGCCAAGGAGGCGGATCCTACGAGCAGTACTTC. Protein product: CASSQGGGSYEQYF.

This chain joins TRBV18 and TRBJ2-3, with 7 positions matching TRBD2. V was pared by 3 bases and J by 1 base, with 10 bases of the junction left unmatched. There are 17 residues in the CDR3. CDR1 is KGHSH and CDR2 is LQKENI in the germline V gene. CDR3 coding DNA: TGTGCCAGCTCACCGACCACGGGACTAACGGGCACAGATACGCAGTATTTT. It specifies CASSPTTGLTGTDTQYF.

This clone occurred a few times. V is TRBV7-2 and J is TRBJ2-5, with a tentative D call TRBD2 (5 bases). Looked up from germline, CDR1 is SGHTA and CDR2 is FQGNSA. This CDR3 comprises 14 residues. Trimming cost V 6 bases and J 3 bases, with 14 bases left between them. The DNA of the CDR3 is TGTGCCAGCAGTCCCTTCCTCGGGGAAGAGACCCAGTACTTC. Translating it yields CASSPFLGEETQYF.

The chain recombines TRBV7-6 with TRBJ1-6, with TRBD1 as a possible D gene (6 bases). Trimming took 1 base from V and 5 from J, leaving 21 bases between them. The germline gives CDR1 SGHVS, CDR2 FNYEAQ. This CDR3 is built from 19 residues. The CDR3 region is CASSLVAGALGRDNSPLHF. The CDR3 DNA reads as TGTGCCAGCAGCTTAGTTGCAGGGGCACTCGGCCGGGATAATTCACCCCTCCACTTT. The variable domain in full, completed from reference TRBV7-6 and TRBJ1-6, reads GAGVSQSPRYKVTKRGQDVALRCDPISGHVSLYWYRQALGQGPEFLTYFNYEAQQDKSGLPNDRFSAERPEGSISTLTIQRTEQRDSAMYRCASSLVAGALGRDNSPLHFGNGTRLTVT.

This clone was picked up one time. V is TRBV5-1 and J is TRBJ2-3; maybe TRBD1 (6 bases). CDR1 is SGHRS and CDR2 is YFSETQ in the germline V gene. Trimming left V 7 bases short and J 2 bases short, with 14 bases between. CDR3 size: 14 residues. CDR3 DNA: TGCGCCAGCCGACAGGATTTGACCACAGATACGCAGTATTTT. It is translated as CASRQDLTTDTQYF. Full variable domain (outside the CDR3, taken from reference TRBV5-1 and TRBJ2-3): KAGVTQTPRYLIKTRGQQVTLSCSPISGHRSVSWYQQTPGQGLQFLFEYFSETQRNKGNFPGRFSGRQFSNSRSEMNVSTLELGDSALYLCASRQDLTTDTQYFGPGTRLTVL.

V and J are TRBV19 and TRBJ2-3; no definite D call. CDR3 length: 13 amino acids. The germline V gene has CDR1 LNHDA and CDR2 SQIVND (reference sequence). Trimming pared 2 bases from V and 1 base from J, leaving 4 bases between. The CDR3 DNA reads as TGTGCCAGTAGTATAACAGGCACAGATACGCAGTATTTT. Translated, it gives CASSITGTDTQYF.

V usage is TRBV5-1 and J usage is TRBJ2-7, with D possibly TRBD1 on 6 matching bases. The CDR3 length is 15 residues. Germline loops: CDR1 SGHRS, CDR2 YFSETQ. The V end was cut by 0 bases, the J end by 6 bases, with 16 bases between. The CDR3 sequence: CASSLGPNTRGEQYF. The CDR3 coding sequence is TGCGCCAGCAGCTTGGGACCTAACACCAGGGGCGAGCAGTACTTC.

About this clone: Other nucleotide sequences from this sample produce the same CDR3. The chain uses TRBV12-3 or TRBV12-4 and TRBJ1-5; 8 bases agree with TRBD1. The CDR3 sequence is 13 residues long. J gave up 7 bases and V 5 bases, and 4 bases lay outside the gene matches. CDR3 residues: CASSGQGEQPQHF. The CDR3 region has the DNA TGTGCCAGCAGTGGACAGGGAGAGCAGCCCCAGCATTTT.

In its sample, this clone was seen a few times. The chain combines TRBV28 with TRBJ1-5; TRBD1 agrees at 11 bases. The CDR3 runs 16 residues. CDR1 and CDR2 (germline): MDHEN, SYDVKM. V shed 10 bases, J shed 2 bases, and the junction held 10 bases outside the gene matches. The CDR3 spells CATHSGQGVGNQPQHF. The DNA of the CDR3 is TGTGCCACCCATTCGGGACAGGGGGTGGGCAATCAGCCCCAGCATTTT.

The chain recombines TRBV19 with TRBJ1-5, with D uncertain. The CDR3 has 12 residues. Germline CDR1 is LNHDA and CDR2 is SQIVND (reference sequence). The V gene lost 7 bases and the J gene lost 9 bases, with 13 bases spanning the gap. The CDR3 loop reads CASNRAAGPQHF. The CDR3 nucleotides read TGTGCCAGTAATCGAGCCGCCGGGCCCCAGCATTTT.

Comments on this clone: Its ends do not fully match the called genes, so a read error is possible. The chain couples TRBV6-5 to TRBJ1-2; perhaps TRBD1 as D (5 bases). The CDR3 runs 14 residues. CDR1 and CDR2 (germline): MNHEY, SVGAGI. The CDR3 DNA follows: TGTGCCAGCAGTGACTCAGGGAGGAACTATGGCTACACCTTC. This sequence encodes CASSDSGRNYGYTF.

The chain recombines TRBV2 with TRBJ2-7; D possibly corresponds to TRBD2 (5 bases). V was cut by 6 bases and J by 2 bases, with 11 bases left in between. The germline CDR1 and CDR2 sequences are SNHLY and FYNNEI. CDR3 size: 13 residues. DNA for the CDR3: TGTGCCAGCAGGGAGGACTCAACCTACGAGCAGTACTTC. It specifies CASREDSTYEQYF.

This clone was recorded only once. J is TRBJ1-4 and V is TRBV3-1 (or the pseudogene TRBV3-2); a possible D gene is TRBD1 (5 bases). This CDR3 spans 16 amino acids. V was trimmed by 4 bases and J by 8 bases, leaving 20 bases between them. Germline V gives CDR1 LGHDT, CDR2 YNNKEL (reference sequence). CDR3 sequence: CASSRSSGHQGEKLFF. The CDR3 DNA follows: TGTGCCAGCAGCCGAAGCTCCGGACACCAAGGGGAAAAACTGTTTTTT.

The chain combines TRBV7-9 with TRBJ2-1, with D hard to call. Germline V lookup: CDR1 SEHNR, CDR2 FQNEAQ (reference sequence). The V end lost 0 bases, the J end lost 5 bases, and 8 bases lay between the germline ends. The CDR3 runs to 14 residues. The DNA of the CDR3 is TGTGCCAGCAGCTTAGCGGTAACAGACAATGAGCAGTTCTTC. Its translation: CASSLAVTDNEQFF. Filled out from reference TRBV7-9 and TRBJ2-1, the complete variable domain reads DTGVSQNPRHKITKRGQNVTFRCDPISEHNRLYWYRQTLGQGPEFLTYFQNEAQLEKSRLLSDRFSAERPKGSFSTLEIQRTEQGDSAMYLCASSLAVTDNEQFFGPGTRLTVL.